This T cell receptor beta chain was identified in a study of T cells in Graves' hyperthyroidism and ophthalmopathy. About the study: Before treatment of any kind, peripheral blood was taken at initial diagnosis.

Uncontrolled infection, other autoimmune disease, pregnancy or lactation disqualified patients from enrolment. Trimming cost V 7 bases and J 6 bases; bases outside gene matches: 10. CDR3 length: 14 residues. Germline values: CDR1 SGHAT, CDR2 FQNNGV. Study outcomes and limitations: Most expanded thyroid clonotypes above 0.001 recurred in blood.

Authors of the study amplified TCR beta CDR3 regions from RNA transcripts. TCR CDR3 regions were first amplified by RT-PCR with HTBI primers. TCRdb fed the multiplex PCR reads into MiXCR, producing one record per CDR3 protein. The repertoire has about 840,000 distinct CDR3 sequences, roughly 40% of them found once; the top ten carry approximately 10%. On this clonotype: The antigen remains undetermined.

The specimen sequenced was blood. The receptor was isolated from a man aged 18 to 29 with Graves' hyperthyroidism. The chain uses TRBV11-2 and TRBJ1-2; 8 bases fit TRBD1. The CDR3 spells CASTKTGAVHGYTF. The DNA for the CDR3 is TGTGCCAGCACTAAGACAGGGGCCGTCCATGGCTACACCTTC.